A single T cell receptor (beta chain) is shown here with its context. This record comes from a study of cytomegalovirus exposure and HLA in healthy donors. This CDR3 contains 18 residues. CDR1 and CDR2 from the germline V gene are KGHSH and LQKENI. J lost 0 bases, V lost 0 bases, and 3 bases had no gene match. PCR employed 60 Vbeta and 13 Jbeta primers. Clones were read by immunoSEQ multiplex PCR, and TCRdb kept only the in-frame ones, dropping some. The sample lists some 150,000 clones; roughly three quarters were seen once. This TCR derives from a man aged 18 to 35 in good health and CMV-seropositive. Specimen: PBMCs. The chain links TRBV18 to TRBJ2-6; TRBD1 matches 9 bases. The CDR3 DNA reads TGTGCCAGCTCACCACCGGGACAGGGTATCTCTGGGGCCAACGTCCTGACTTTC. This codes for CASSPPGQGISGANVLTF.